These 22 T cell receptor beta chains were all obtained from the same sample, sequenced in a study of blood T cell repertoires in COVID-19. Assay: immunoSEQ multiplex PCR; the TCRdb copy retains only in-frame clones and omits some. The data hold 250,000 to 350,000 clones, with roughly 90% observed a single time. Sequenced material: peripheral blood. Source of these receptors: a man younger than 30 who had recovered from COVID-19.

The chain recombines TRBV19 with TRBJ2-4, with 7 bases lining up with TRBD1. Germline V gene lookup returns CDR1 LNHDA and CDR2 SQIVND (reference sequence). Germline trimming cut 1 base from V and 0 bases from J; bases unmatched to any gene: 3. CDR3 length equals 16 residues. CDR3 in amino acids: CASSIGQGIAKNIQYF. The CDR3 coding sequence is TGTGCCAGTAGTATAGGACAGGGAATAGCCAAAAACATTCAGTACTTC.

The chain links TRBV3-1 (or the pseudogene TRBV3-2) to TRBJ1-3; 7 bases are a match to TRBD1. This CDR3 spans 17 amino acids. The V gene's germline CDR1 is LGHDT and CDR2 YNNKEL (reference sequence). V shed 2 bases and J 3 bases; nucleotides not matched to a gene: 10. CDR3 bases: TGTGCCAGCAGCCAAAGTCCTCAGGGGGTCGGTGGAAACACCATATATTTT. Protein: CASSQSPQGVGGNTIYF.

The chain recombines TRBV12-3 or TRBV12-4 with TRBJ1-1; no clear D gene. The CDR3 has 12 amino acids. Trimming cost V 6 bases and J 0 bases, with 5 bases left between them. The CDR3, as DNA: TGTGCCAGCAGGACAATGAACACTGAAGCTTTCTTT. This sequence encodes CASRTMNTEAFF.

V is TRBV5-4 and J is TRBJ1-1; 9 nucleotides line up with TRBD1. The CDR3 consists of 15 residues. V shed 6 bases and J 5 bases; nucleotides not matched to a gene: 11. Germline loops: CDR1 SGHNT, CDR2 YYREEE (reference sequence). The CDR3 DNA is TGTGCCAGCAACAATGGGGGGACAGGGAAGACTGAAGCTTTCTTT. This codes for CASNNGGTGKTEAFF.

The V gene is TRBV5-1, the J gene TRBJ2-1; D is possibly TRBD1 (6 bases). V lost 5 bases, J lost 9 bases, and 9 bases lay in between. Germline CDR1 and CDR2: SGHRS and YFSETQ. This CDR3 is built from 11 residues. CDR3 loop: CASRGTSEQFF. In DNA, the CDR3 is TGCGCCAGCAGAGGGACAAGTGAGCAGTTCTTC.

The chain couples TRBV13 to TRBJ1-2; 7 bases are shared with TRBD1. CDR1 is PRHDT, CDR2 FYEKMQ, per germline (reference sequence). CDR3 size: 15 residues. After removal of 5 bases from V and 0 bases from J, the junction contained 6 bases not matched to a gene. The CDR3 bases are TGTGCCAGCAGCCCCCGGGACAGAACTAACTATGGCTACACCTTC. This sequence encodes CASSPRDRTNYGYTF.

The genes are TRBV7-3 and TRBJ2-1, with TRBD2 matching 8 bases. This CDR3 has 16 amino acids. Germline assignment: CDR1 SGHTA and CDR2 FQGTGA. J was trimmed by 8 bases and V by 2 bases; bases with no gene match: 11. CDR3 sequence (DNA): TGTGCCAGCAGCTTATCCCTAAGCGGGAGTGGCGATGAGCAGTTCTTC. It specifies CASSLSLSGSGDEQFF.

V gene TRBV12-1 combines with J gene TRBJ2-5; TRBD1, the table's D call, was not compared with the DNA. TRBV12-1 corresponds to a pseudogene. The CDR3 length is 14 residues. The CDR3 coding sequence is TGTGCCAGCAGCTTTAGAAGACAGGGAGAGACCCAGTACTTC. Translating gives CASSFRRQGETQYF.

The DNA of the CDR3 is TGTGCCAGTAGTTCCCTTATAGACGGAGTGAGCAATCAGCCCCAGCATTTT. Translation gives CASSSLIDGVSNQPQHF. The rearrangement links TRBV19 to TRBJ1-5; D gene unclear. V shed 5 bases and J shed 1 base, with 18 bases lying between them. The CDR3 has 17 amino acids. The V gene's germline CDR1 is LNHDA and CDR2 SQIVND (reference sequence). Drawing the rest from reference TRBV19 and TRBJ1-5, the complete variable domain is DGGITQSPKYLFRKEGQNVTLSCEQNLNHDAMYWYRQDPGQGLRLIYYSQIVNDFQKGDIAEGYSVSREKKESFPLTVTSAQKNPTAFYLCASSSLIDGVSNQPQHFGDGTRLSIL.

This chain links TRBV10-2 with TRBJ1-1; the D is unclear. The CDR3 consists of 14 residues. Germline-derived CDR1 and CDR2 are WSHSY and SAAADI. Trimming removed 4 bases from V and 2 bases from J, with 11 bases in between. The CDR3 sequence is CASSVTLFNTEAFF. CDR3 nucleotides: TGCGCCAGCAGTGTGACATTATTCAACACTGAAGCTTTCTTT.

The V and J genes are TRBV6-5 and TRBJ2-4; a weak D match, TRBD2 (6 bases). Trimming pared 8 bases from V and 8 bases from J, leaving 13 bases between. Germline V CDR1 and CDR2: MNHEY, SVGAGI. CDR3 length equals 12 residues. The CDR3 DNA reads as TGTGCCAGCCGGGACTCCGGGGACATTCAGTACTTC. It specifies CASRDSGDIQYF.

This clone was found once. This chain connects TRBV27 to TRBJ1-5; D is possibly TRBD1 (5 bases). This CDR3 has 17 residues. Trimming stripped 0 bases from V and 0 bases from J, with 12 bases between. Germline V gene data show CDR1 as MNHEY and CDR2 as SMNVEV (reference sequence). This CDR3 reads CASSLSGGRYSNQPQHF. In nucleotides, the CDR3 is TGTGCCAGCAGTTTATCCGGGGGTAGATATAGCAATCAGCCCCAGCATTTT.

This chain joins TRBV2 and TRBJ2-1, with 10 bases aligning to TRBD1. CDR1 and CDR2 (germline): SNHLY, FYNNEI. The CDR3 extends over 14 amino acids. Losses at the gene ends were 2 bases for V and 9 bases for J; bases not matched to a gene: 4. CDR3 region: CASSERQGAGEQFF. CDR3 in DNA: TGTGCCAGCAGTGAAAGACAGGGGGCTGGTGAGCAGTTCTTC.

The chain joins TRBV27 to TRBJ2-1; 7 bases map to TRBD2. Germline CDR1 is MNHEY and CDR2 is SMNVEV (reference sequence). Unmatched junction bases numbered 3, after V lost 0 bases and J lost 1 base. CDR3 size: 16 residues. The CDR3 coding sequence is TGTGCCAGCAGTTTATCGTTGCGGGAGTCCTACAATGAGCAGTTCTTC. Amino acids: CASSLSLRESYNEQFF.

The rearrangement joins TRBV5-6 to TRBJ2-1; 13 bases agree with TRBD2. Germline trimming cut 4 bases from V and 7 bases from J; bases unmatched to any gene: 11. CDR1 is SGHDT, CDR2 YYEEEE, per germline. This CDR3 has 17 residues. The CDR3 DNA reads TGTGCCAGCAGCCCTCACGGACTAGCGGGAGTGATTAATGAGCAGTTCTTC. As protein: CASSPHGLAGVINEQFF.

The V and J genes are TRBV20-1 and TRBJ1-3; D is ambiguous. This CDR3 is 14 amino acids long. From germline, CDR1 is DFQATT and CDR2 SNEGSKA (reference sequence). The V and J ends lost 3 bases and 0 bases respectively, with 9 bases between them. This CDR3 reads CSASRRNSGNTIYF. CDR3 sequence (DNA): TGCAGTGCTAGTAGGAGGAACTCTGGAAACACCATATATTTT.

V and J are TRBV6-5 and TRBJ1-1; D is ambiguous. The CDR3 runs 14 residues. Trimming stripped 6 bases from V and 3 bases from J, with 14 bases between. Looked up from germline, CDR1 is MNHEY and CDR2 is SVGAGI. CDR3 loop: CASRPDKRDTEAFF. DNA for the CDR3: TGTGCCAGCAGGCCAGATAAGCGGGACACTGAAGCTTTCTTT.

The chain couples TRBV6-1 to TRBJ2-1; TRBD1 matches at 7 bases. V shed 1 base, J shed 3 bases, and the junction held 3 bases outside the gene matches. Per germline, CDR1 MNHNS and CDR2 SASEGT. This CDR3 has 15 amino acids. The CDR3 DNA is TGTGCCAGCAGTGAAGGGGACAGAGTCTACAATGAGCAGTTCTTC. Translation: CASSEGDRVYNEQFF.

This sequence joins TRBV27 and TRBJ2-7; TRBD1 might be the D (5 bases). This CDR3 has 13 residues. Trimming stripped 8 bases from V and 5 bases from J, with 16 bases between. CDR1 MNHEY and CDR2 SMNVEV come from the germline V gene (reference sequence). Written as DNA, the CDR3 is TGTGCCAGCGGATCCGAGACAGAGCACGAGCAGTACTTC. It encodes CASGSETEHEQYF.

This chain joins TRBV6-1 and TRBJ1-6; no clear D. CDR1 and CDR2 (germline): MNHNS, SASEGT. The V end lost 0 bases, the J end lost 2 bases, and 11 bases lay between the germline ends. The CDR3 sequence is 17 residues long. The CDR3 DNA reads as TGTGCCAGCAGTGAAGCGAGTTATGTAGCCTATAATTCACCCCTCCACTTT. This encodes CASSEASYVAYNSPLHF.

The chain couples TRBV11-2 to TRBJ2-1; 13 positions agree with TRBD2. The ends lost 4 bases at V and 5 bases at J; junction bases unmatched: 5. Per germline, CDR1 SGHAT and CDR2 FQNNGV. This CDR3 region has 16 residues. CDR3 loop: CASSSRLAGGNNEQFF. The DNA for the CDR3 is TGTGCCAGCAGCTCCAGACTAGCGGGGGGCAACAATGAGCAGTTCTTC.

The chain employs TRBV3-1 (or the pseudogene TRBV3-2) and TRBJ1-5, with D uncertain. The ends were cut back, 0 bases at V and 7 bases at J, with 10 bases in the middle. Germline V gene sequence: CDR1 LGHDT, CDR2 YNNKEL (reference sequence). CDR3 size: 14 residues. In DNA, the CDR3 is TGTGCCAGCAGCCAAGATCTTACATGGCAGCCCCAGCATTTT. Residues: CASSQDLTWQPQHF.